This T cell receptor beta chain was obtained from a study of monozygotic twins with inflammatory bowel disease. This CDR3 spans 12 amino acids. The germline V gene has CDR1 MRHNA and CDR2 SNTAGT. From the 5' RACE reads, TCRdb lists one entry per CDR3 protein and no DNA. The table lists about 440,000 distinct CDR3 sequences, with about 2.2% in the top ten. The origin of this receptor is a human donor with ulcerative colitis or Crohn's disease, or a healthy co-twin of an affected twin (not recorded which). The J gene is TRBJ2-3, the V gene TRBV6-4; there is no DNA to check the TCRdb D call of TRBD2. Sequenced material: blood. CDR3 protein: CASSDPGLALHF.